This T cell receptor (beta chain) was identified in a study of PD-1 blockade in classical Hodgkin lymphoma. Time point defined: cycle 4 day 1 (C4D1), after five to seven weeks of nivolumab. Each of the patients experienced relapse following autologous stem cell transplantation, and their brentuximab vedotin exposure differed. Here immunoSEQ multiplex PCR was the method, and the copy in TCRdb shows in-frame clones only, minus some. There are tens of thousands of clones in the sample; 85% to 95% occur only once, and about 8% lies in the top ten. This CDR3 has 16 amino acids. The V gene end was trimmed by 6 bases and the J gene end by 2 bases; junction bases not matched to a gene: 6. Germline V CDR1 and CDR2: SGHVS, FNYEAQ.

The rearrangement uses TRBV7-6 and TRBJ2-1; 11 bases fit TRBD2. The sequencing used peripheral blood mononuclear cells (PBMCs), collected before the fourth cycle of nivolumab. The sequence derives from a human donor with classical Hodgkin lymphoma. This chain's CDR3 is CASSQTSGGPYNEQFF. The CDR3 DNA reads TGTGCCAGCAGTCAAACTAGCGGGGGCCCCTACAATGAGCAGTTCTTC.